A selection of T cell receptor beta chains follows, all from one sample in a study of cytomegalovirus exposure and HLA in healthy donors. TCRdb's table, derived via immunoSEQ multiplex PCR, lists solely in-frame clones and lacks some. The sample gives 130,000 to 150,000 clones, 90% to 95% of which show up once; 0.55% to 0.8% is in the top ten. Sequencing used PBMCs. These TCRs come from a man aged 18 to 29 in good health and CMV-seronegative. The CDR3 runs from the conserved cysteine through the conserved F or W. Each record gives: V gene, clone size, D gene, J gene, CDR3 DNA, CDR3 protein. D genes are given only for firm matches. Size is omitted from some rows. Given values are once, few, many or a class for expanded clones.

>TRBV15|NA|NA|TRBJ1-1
TGTGCCACCAGCAGAGAACGGGTCCCGAACACTGAAGCTTTCTTT
CATSRERVPNTEAFF
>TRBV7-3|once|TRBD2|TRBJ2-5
TGTGCCAGCAGCCTTACTAGCGATCAAGAGACCCAGTACTTC
CASSLTSDQETQYF
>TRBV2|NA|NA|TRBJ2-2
TGTGCCAGCAGTGAAGTAAGGGCGGGCACCGGGGAGCTGTTTTTT
CASSEVRAGTGELFF
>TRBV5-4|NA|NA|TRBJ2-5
TGTGCCAGCAGCTTCCGGGACACCGAAGAGACCCAGTACTTC
CASSFRDTEETQYF
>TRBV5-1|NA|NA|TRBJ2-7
TGCGCCAGCAGCGTAACAGGGCACGAGCAGTACTTC
CASSVTGHEQYF
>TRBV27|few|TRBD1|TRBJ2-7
TGTGCCAGCCGCTCGGACAGGGGTGCCTACGAGCAGTACTTC
CASRSDRGAYEQYF
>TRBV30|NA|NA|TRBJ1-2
TGTGCCTGGAGTGTATCAGGGAACTATGGCTACACCTTC
CAWSVSGNYGYTF
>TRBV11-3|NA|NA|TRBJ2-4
TGTGCCAGCAGCTCCGGCCGTGAGACAACCAAAAACATTCAGTACTTC
CASSSGRETTKNIQYF
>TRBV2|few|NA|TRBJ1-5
TGTGCCAGCAGGCCCGACAGCGTCAATCAGCCCCAGCATTTT
CASRPDSVNQPQHF
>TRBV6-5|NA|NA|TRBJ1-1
TGTGCCAGCAGTTACCGGACAGTGAGGAACACTGAAGCTTTCTTT
CASSYRTVRNTEAFF
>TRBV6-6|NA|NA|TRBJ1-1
TGTGCCAGCAGTTACGGACATATGAACACTGAAGCTTTCTTT
CASSYGHMNTEAFF
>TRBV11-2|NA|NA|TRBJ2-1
TGTGCCAGCAGCTTAGGGGGAGTTCTGGTGCAGTTCTTC
CASSLGGVLVQFF
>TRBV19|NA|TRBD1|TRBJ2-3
TGTGCCAGTAGTGACAGGGGTGCAGATACGCAGTATTTT
CASSDRGADTQYF
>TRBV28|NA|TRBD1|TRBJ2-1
TGTGCCAGCAGCTACGACAGGGTCCGCAATGAGCAGTTCTTC
CASSYDRVRNEQFF
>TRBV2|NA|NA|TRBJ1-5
TGTGCCAGCAGTGTTTGGTCAGAAAATAGCAATCAGCCCCAGCATTTT
CASSVWSENSNQPQHF
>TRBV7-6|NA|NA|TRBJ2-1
TGTGCCAGCAGCAACCGGGACTCCTACAATGAGCAGTTCTTC
CASSNRDSYNEQFF
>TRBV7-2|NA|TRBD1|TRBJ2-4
TGTGCCAGCAGCTTAGGGACAGGGGGCGGAAACATTCAGTACTTC
CASSLGTGGGNIQYF